This T cell receptor (beta chain) was documented in a study of T cell responses to AZD1222 COVID-19 vaccine. J gave up 10 bases and V 6 bases, and 8 bases lay outside the gene matches. Germline-derived CDR1 and CDR2 are MNHGY and SAAAGT. The CDR3 consists of 12 residues. Sequencing used immunoSEQ multiplex PCR; TCRdb keeps in-frame clones, though not all of them. Of approximately 89,000 clones listed, more than 70% are singletons. Second-dose intervals near 4 or 12 weeks were combined. Study-wide results and limits: As reported, nearly half of all spike-specific TCRs target variant regions that are unmutated. Clonal diversity may have been underestimated in mostly white British donors. Spike as a whole was targeted by vaccine-associated CD4 TCRs, dominant at 160-218 and 743-854.

This clone came up once. Its antigen is not known. The source of this sequence is an adult who received the AZD1222 COVID-19 vaccine. The chain recombines TRBV6-8 with TRBJ1-1, with TRBD1 identical over 7 bases. The input for sequencing was peripheral blood, taken 28 days after the second AZD1222 dose. Written as DNA, the CDR3 is TGTGCCAGCAGGCAGGACAGGCGGAGAGCTTTCTTT. Translation gives CASRQDRRRAFF.